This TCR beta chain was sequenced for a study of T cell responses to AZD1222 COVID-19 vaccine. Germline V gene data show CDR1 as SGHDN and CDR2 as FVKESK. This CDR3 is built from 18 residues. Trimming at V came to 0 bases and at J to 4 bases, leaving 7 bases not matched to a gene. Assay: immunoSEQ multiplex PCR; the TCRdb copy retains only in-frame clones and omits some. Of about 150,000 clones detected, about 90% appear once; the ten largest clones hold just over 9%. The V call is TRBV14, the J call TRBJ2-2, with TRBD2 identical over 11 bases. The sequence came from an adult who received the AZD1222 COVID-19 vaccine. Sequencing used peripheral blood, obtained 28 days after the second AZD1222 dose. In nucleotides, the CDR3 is TGTGCCAGCAGCCAAGATGGCCAACTAGCGGGAGTCACCGGGGAGCTGTTTTTT. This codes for CASSQDGQLAGVTGELFF.